This T cell receptor (beta chain) emerged from a study of blood T cell repertoires in COVID-19. Study-wide context: T cells, B-cell-depleted T cells, or PBMCs provided the cDNA or gDNA that served as material.

The protocol was immunoSEQ multiplex PCR, while the TCRdb copy is restricted to in-frame clones and leaves out a portion. The sample has about 200,000 clones; roughly four fifths are singletons. In terms of age and location, participants ranged from roughly 18 to 95 years and lived in around 22 US areas. Categorization into cohorts depended on clinical history that participants reported. Germline V gene sequence: CDR1 LGHDT, CDR2 YNNKEL (reference sequence). The V and J ends lost 6 bases and 3 bases respectively, with 16 bases between them. The CDR3 consists of 15 residues. The sequence came from a man aged 40-49 years who had recovered from COVID-19. The sequenced material came from PBMCs or T cells enriched from blood (not recorded which). The chain recombines TRBV3-1 (or the pseudogene TRBV3-2) with TRBJ2-3; D is possibly TRBD2 (5 bases). The CDR3 nucleotides are TGTGCCAGCAGTCAGAGCGGATTCCTAACAGATACGCAGTATTTT. It translates to CASSQSGFLTDTQYF.